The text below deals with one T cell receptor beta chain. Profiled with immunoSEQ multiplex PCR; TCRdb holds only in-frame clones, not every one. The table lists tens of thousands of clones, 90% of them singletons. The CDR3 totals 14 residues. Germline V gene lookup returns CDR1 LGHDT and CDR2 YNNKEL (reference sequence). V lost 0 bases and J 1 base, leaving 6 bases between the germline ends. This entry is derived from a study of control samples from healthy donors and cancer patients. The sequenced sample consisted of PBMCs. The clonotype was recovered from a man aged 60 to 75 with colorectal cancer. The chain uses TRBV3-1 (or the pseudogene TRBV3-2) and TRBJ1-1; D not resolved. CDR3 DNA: TGTGCCAGCAGCCAAGATGGGAGGAACACTGAAGCTTTCTTT. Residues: CASSQDGRNTEAFF.